The 22 T cell receptor beta chains below come from one sample, sequenced in a study of cytomegalovirus exposure and HLA in healthy donors. The study ran its PCR with 60 Vbeta and 13 Jbeta primers. Profiling relied on immunoSEQ multiplex PCR, and the TCRdb table lists in-frame clones only, not all of them. The sample records about 130,000 clones, around 79% being singletons. Sequences were obtained from PBMCs. These receptors all come from a man aged 35-49 years in good health and CMV-seropositive.

Note on this clone: Its ends do not fully match the called genes, so a read error is possible. The CDR3 is CANSSDYGTGGNSPLHF. In nucleotides, the CDR3 is TGCGCCAACAGCTCTGATTACGGGACAGGAGGGAATTCACCCCTCCACTTT. The chain employs TRBV5-1 and TRBJ1-6, with 8 bases lining up with TRBD1. Germline lookup yields CDR1 SGHRS and CDR2 YFSETQ. The CDR3 sequence is 17 residues long.

Here the CDR3 DNA reads TGTGCCAGCTCACCACCGACGGGAAACTATGGCTACACCTTC. Protein product: CASSPPTGNYGYTF. The chain has TRBV18 and TRBJ1-2; D ambiguous. The germline V and J ends were trimmed by 0 bases and 2 bases, with 7 bases remaining between them. The CDR3 extends over 14 amino acids. Germline CDR1 reads KGHSH; CDR2 reads LQKENI.

A few counts support this clone. The chain uses TRBV7-9 and TRBJ1-5; 9 positions match TRBD1. The V gene end was trimmed by 0 bases and the J gene end by 7 bases; junction bases not matched to a gene: 16. The CDR3 is made up of 19 amino acids. Germline V CDR1 and CDR2: SEHNR, FQNEAQ (reference sequence). The CDR3 reads CASSLANGQGIGLGQPQHF. CDR3 DNA sequence: TGTGCCAGCAGCTTAGCGAATGGACAGGGGATCGGATTAGGCCAGCCCCAGCATTTT.

The chain employs TRBV5-6 and TRBJ1-2; 7 nucleotides align to TRBD1. Trimming at V came to 0 bases and at J to 3 bases, leaving 2 bases not matched to a gene. This CDR3 spans 14 amino acids. Germline lookup yields CDR1 SGHDT and CDR2 YYEEEE. CDR3 DNA: TGTGCCAGCAGCTTGGGGGACAGAGACTATGGCTACACCTTC. This codes for CASSLGDRDYGYTF.

The chain combines TRBV15 with TRBJ1-3; weak D call: TRBD1 (5 bases). Trimming removed 2 bases at V and 0 bases at J, with 14 bases between. Germline CDR1 and CDR2: LNHNV and YYDKDF (reference sequence). The CDR3 runs 17 residues. This CDR3 is CATSRTQQVTSGNTIYF. CDR3 in DNA: TGTGCCACCAGCAGAACCCAACAGGTTACCTCTGGAAACACCATATATTTT.

The chain links TRBV5-4 to TRBJ1-1; weak D call: TRBD1 (6 bases). The CDR3 has 15 residues. V was pared by 4 bases and J by 11 bases, with 24 bases between. Germline CDR1 SGHNT, CDR2 YYREEE (reference sequence). The CDR3 spells CASSRLQYPTQGAFF. The CDR3 region has the DNA TGTGCCAGCAGCCGACTCCAATACCCCACACAGGGTGCTTTCTTT.

The V and J genes are TRBV19 and TRBJ2-7; the D gene is possibly TRBD1 (6 bases). CDR1 and CDR2 (germline): LNHDA, SQIVND (reference sequence). Trimming stripped 7 bases from V and 6 bases from J, with 19 bases between. This CDR3 has 14 residues. The CDR3 nucleotides read TGTGCCAGTACTCAGCAATACAGGGTAGGCGAGCAGTACTTC. Translation gives CASTQQYRVGEQYF.

This chain links TRBV29-1 with TRBJ2-3; 8 bases align to TRBD2. CDR3 size: 15 residues. CDR1 and CDR2 (germline): SQVTM, ANQGSEA. Losses at the gene ends were 6 bases for V and 6 bases for J; bases not matched to a gene: 14. The CDR3 loop is CSVGRTSGGADTQYF. The CDR3 DNA sequence: TGCAGCGTGGGCAGAACTAGCGGAGGGGCTGATACGCAGTATTTT.

This clone was seen once. The chain employs TRBV28 and TRBJ1-1, with a possible D match to TRBD1 (6 bases). The CDR3 covers 13 residues. Germline values: CDR1 MDHEN, CDR2 SYDVKM. V gave up 8 bases and J gave up 0 bases, with 10 bases separating them. CDR3: CASAGQMNTEAFF. The CDR3 DNA sequence: TGTGCCAGCGCAGGACAGATGAACACTGAAGCTTTCTTT.

The rearrangement links TRBV19 to TRBJ2-7, with D possibly TRBD2 on 6 matching bases. This CDR3 is built from 15 residues. Germline V gene sequence: CDR1 LNHDA, CDR2 SQIVND (reference sequence). Trimming cost V 8 bases and J 2 bases, with 19 bases left between them. The CDR3 nucleotides read TGTGCCAGTGGCCGGCGTGGCGGGACCCCCTACGAGCAGTACTTC. It codes for CASGRRGGTPYEQYF.

This clone was detected a few times. The chain couples TRBV13 to TRBJ2-5; D not certain. The J call may be faulty, since TRBJ2-7 better matches the DNA end. The CDR3 is 12 amino acids. Germline lookup yields CDR1 PRHDT and CDR2 FYEKMQ (reference sequence). For the CDR3, the DNA is TGTGCCAGCAGCTTATATACCTACGAGCAGTACTTC. This gives the protein CASSLYTYEQYF.

A single count supports this clone. V usage is TRBV6-6 and J usage is TRBJ1-5; D uncertain. Germline V gene lookup returns CDR1 MNHNY and CDR2 SVGAGI (reference sequence). The length of the CDR3 is 16 residues. Deletions cut 2 bases from V and 7 bases from J, with 18 bases between. The CDR3, as DNA: TGTGCCAGCAGTTACGGTTTGGGAGGGATGGGACAGCCCCAGCATTTT. This codes for CASSYGLGGMGQPQHF.

The chain carries TRBV2 and TRBJ2-6; the D gene is possibly TRBD2 (5 bases). The CDR3 has 14 amino acids. The V gene's germline CDR1 is SNHLY and CDR2 FYNNEI. Trimming left V 6 bases short and J 0 bases short, with 6 bases between. In DNA form, the CDR3 reads TGTGCCAGCAGGGGAGACTCTGGGGCCAACGTCCTGACTTTC. Translating it yields CASRGDSGANVLTF. Full variable domain (remainder filled in from reference TRBV2 and TRBJ2-6): EPEVTQTPSHQVTQMGQEVILRCVPISNHLYFYWYRQILGQKVEFLVSFYNNEISEKSEIFDDQFSVERPDGSNFTLKIRSTKLEDSAMYFCASRGDSGANVLTFGAGSRLTVL.

This rearrangement joins TRBV11-2 to TRBJ1-1, with 11 bases matching TRBD1. J gave up 5 bases and V 2 bases, and 10 bases lay outside the gene matches. CDR1 and CDR2 (germline): SGHAT, FQNNGV. This CDR3 comprises 17 residues. The CDR3 loop is CASSLWSLGTGGTEAFF. The CDR3 nucleotides are TGTGCCAGCAGCTTATGGTCGTTGGGGACAGGGGGAACTGAAGCTTTCTTT.

There are a few counts of this clone. The rearrangement links TRBV5-1 to TRBJ2-7, with 8 bases aligning to TRBD1. The germline V gene has CDR1 SGHRS and CDR2 YFSETQ. The CDR3 contains 13 residues. V shed 0 bases and J 6 bases; nucleotides not matched to a gene: 2. The CDR3 protein is CASSLARGREQYF. DNA for the CDR3: TGCGCCAGCAGCTTGGCCAGGGGGCGCGAGCAGTACTTC.

Only one count was recorded for this clone. This chain links TRBV27 with TRBJ2-7, with 7 bases fitting TRBD2. This CDR3 contains 15 residues. The germline V gene has CDR1 MNHEY and CDR2 SMNVEV (reference sequence). V lost 1 base, J lost 0 bases, and 3 bases stayed unmatched. The DNA for the CDR3 is TGTGCCAGCAGTTTATACGGCGGGAGCTCCTACGAGCAGTACTTC. Its protein is CASSLYGGSSYEQYF.

The chain recombines TRBV27 with TRBJ1-2, with D perhaps matching TRBD1 (6 bases). Germline V gives CDR1 MNHEY, CDR2 SMNVEV (reference sequence). The CDR3 extends over 15 amino acids. The V gene lost 6 bases and the J gene lost 4 bases, with 18 bases spanning the gap. This CDR3 reads CASRNKQGFSYGYTF. The CDR3 DNA follows: TGTGCCAGCAGAAATAAACAGGGATTTAGCTATGGCTACACCTTC.

This sequence joins TRBV28 and TRBJ1-4; perhaps TRBD1 as D (6 bases). CDR3 size: 14 residues. V lost 6 bases and J 7 bases, leaving 15 bases between the germline ends. Germline loops: CDR1 MDHEN, CDR2 SYDVKM. DNA for the CDR3: TGTGCCAGCAGCCCTGGACAGCACGTTGAAAAACTGTTTTTT. It is translated as CASSPGQHVEKLFF.

This clone has just a few counts. The chain couples TRBV27 to TRBJ2-3, with TRBD2 matching over 10 bases. Germline lookup yields CDR1 MNHEY and CDR2 SMNVEV (reference sequence). This CDR3 spans 16 amino acids. The trim removed 6 bases at V and 4 bases at J, leaving 10 bases unmatched. The CDR3 nucleotides read TGTGCCAGCAGCTCCACCCTAGCGGGAGCGGCAGATACGCAGTATTTT. As protein: CASSSTLAGAADTQYF.

This chain links TRBV5-4 with TRBJ2-5; no clear D gene. The J call may be in error: the DNA end matches TRBJ2-7 better. The CDR3 is made up of 15 amino acids. The germline V gene has CDR1 SGHNT and CDR2 YYREEE (reference sequence). CDR3 DNA sequence: TGTGCCAGCAGCTTGGTCGGCGGTCCCTCCTACGAGCAGTACTTC. It is translated as CASSLVGGPSYEQYF.

V usage is TRBV5-1 and J usage is TRBJ1-2; the D gene is possibly TRBD1 (5 bases). The V end lost 4 bases, the J end lost 0 bases, and 10 bases lay between the germline ends. This CDR3 spans 14 amino acids. Germline assignment: CDR1 SGHRS and CDR2 YFSETQ. The chain's CDR3 is CASSPWTTNYGYTF. The CDR3 DNA reads as TGCGCCAGCAGCCCGTGGACAACTAACTATGGCTACACCTTC.

The chain has TRBV6-6 and TRBJ2-2; D is unresolved. This CDR3 has 12 residues. With 5 bases removed from V and 6 bases from J, the gap between germline ends came to 7 bases. Germline V gene sequence: CDR1 MNHNY, CDR2 SVGAGI (reference sequence). CDR3 sequence: CASSREAGELFF. CDR3 nucleotides: TGTGCCAGCAGTAGAGAGGCCGGGGAGCTGTTTTTT.